The 20 T cell receptor beta chains below were found in one sample sequenced in a study of T cell repertoires in cytomegalovirus infection. Using its own MiXCR run on the reads, TCRdb lists one record per CDR3 protein. The sample lists roughly 300,000 distinct CDR3 sequences, over 7.5% occurring once. The sample taken for sequencing was PBMCs. All receptors come from a human donor in good health (CMV status not recorded). Some clones in this sample may be carry-over from other donors' samples.

The chain is built from TRBV11-2 and TRBJ2-3; D uncertain. The V end lost 5 bases, the J end lost 1 base, and 7 bases lay between the germline ends. There are 13 residues in the CDR3. The germline gives CDR1 SGHAT, CDR2 FQNNGV. CDR3 nucleotides: TGTGCCAGCAGCCCCCATGGCACAGATACGCAGTATTTT. Translating gives CASSPHGTDTQYF.

The chain has TRBV10-3 and TRBJ2-2; possibly TRBD2 for D (5 bases). Germline V gene sequence: CDR1 ENHRY, CDR2 SYGVKD. The CDR3 totals 19 residues. V lost 4 bases, J lost 3 bases, and 24 bases lay in between. The CDR3 DNA is TGTGCCATCAGTGGATCAGCCCCTAGGGTTGGACTGGACACCGGGGAGCTGTTTTTT. Amino acid sequence: CAISGSAPRVGLDTGELFF.

This clonotype was counted ten times or more. This rearrangement joins TRBV7-2 to TRBJ2-2; a possible D gene is TRBD1 (6 bases). V dropped 1 base and J dropped 4 bases, with 7 bases sitting between them. The CDR3 extends over 14 amino acids. Germline V CDR1 and CDR2: SGHTA, FQGNSA. CDR3 DNA: TGTGCCAGCAGCTTAGGAGGGGGCACCGGGGAGCTGTTTTTT. Encoded protein: CASSLGGGTGELFF.

This clonotype was recorded many times. This rearrangement joins TRBV7-2 to TRBJ2-7; D assignment may be TRBD1 or TRBD2 (5 bases each). Germline values: CDR1 SGHTA, CDR2 FQGNSA. The CDR3 is 16 amino acids. Trimming removed 1 base from V and 0 bases from J, with 13 bases in between. CDR3 nucleotide sequence: TGTGCCAGCAGCTTAGATGGGACGGCCGGCTCCTACGAGCAGTACTTC. Translating it yields CASSLDGTAGSYEQYF.

This clonotype occurred many times. A read error may be the cause here, since a much bigger clone is one base away. The rearrangement uses TRBV12-3 or TRBV12-4 and TRBJ2-2; D is unclear. The CDR3 consists of 12 residues. V lost 2 bases and J lost 4, with 2 bases in between. The CDR3 sequence: CASSLITGELFF. CDR3 bases: TGTGCCAGCAGTTTAATCACCGGGGAGCTGTTTTTT.

This clonotype was seen at least ten times. The chain links TRBV12-3 or TRBV12-4 to TRBJ2-2; TRBD2 agrees at 7 bases. V shed 8 bases and J 0 bases; nucleotides not matched to a gene: 3. This CDR3 is built from 14 residues. For the CDR3, the DNA is TGTGCCAGCGGTGGGGGGGCGAACACCGGGGAGCTGTTTTTT. Its protein is CASGGGANTGELFF.

In its sample, this clonotype was seen a few times. The chain links TRBV7-2 to TRBJ1-1; D is possibly TRBD1 (6 bases). The CDR3 sequence is 16 residues long. Germline values: CDR1 SGHTA, CDR2 FQGNSA. V lost 5 bases, J lost 6 bases, and 22 bases lay in between. The CDR3 protein is CASSPYRAPTVPEAFF. Here the CDR3 DNA reads TGTGCCAGCAGCCCCTACAGGGCCCCGACCGTCCCTGAAGCTTTCTTT.

There are many counts of this clonotype. The J gene is TRBJ2-7, the V gene TRBV7-2, with D perhaps TRBD1 or TRBD2 (5 bases each). This CDR3 is built from 12 residues. V was shortened by 3 bases and J by 6 bases, with 9 bases between the two germline ends. Germline-derived CDR1 and CDR2 are SGHTA and FQGNSA. Written as DNA, the CDR3 is TGTGCCAGCAGCTTCCTCGGGACCGAGCAGTACTTC. Translated, it gives CASSFLGTEQYF.

CDR3 nucleotides: TGCGCCAGCAGCATCCCGGGACACCAGCTGTTTTTT. It is translated as CASSIPGHQLFF. This chain links TRBV5-1 with TRBJ2-2, with a tentative D call TRBD1 (6 bases). Between the trimmed V and J ends, which lost 4 bases and 12 bases, there was a span of 13 bases. CDR3 length: 12 residues. CDR1 SGHRS and CDR2 YFSETQ come from the germline V gene.

This clonotype appeared many times. The genes are TRBV11-1 and TRBJ2-1; no clear D. Germline lookup yields CDR1 SGHAT and CDR2 FQDESV (reference sequence). Trimming removed 5 bases at V and 0 bases at J, with 11 bases between. This CDR3 has 15 amino acids. Here the CDR3 DNA reads TGTGCCAGCAGCCAGGTGCTAGGCTCCTACAATGAGCAGTTCTTC. This translates into CASSQVLGSYNEQFF.

At least ten counts were recorded for this clonotype. This CDR3 is CAGGTGPNQPQHF. The CDR3 nucleotides are TGTGCCGGAGGGACAGGACCGAATCAGCCCCAGCATTTT. The gene calls are TRBV10-3 and TRBJ1-5, with 8 nucleotides matching TRBD1. Germline V gene sequence: CDR1 ENHRY, CDR2 SYGVKD. The CDR3 spans 13 residues. With 11 bases clipped from V and 4 bases from J, the junction kept 7 bases outside the gene matches.

The rearrangement joins TRBV13 to TRBJ2-2, with a possible D match to TRBD1 (6 bases). Trimming stripped 6 bases from V and 6 bases from J, with 17 bases between. This CDR3 has 15 residues. The germline gives CDR1 PRHDT, CDR2 FYEKMQ (reference sequence). CDR3 DNA sequence: TGTGCCAGCAGGGATCCAGGGGATCATTCCGGGGAGCTGTTTTTT. Translating gives CASRDPGDHSGELFF. Complete variable domain (other parts from reference TRBV13 and TRBJ2-2): AAGVIQSPRHLIKEKRETATLKCYPIPRHDTVYWYQQGPGQDPQFLISFYEKMQSDKGSIPDRFSAQQFSDYHSELNMSSLELGDSALYFCASRDPGDHSGELFFGEGSRLTVL.

This clonotype has ten or more counts. This chain joins TRBV7-2 and TRBJ2-3; TRBD1 matches 10 bases. V shed 4 bases, J shed 3 bases, and the junction held 10 bases outside the gene matches. Per germline, CDR1 SGHTA and CDR2 FQGNSA. This CDR3 is built from 17 residues. The CDR3 DNA reads TGTGCCAGCAGCTCAAACACCGGGACAGGGGTGACAGATACGCAGTATTTT. Protein: CASSSNTGTGVTDTQYF.

J is TRBJ2-1 and V is TRBV19, with TRBD2 identical over 10 bases. In germline, CDR1 is LNHDA, CDR2 SQIVND (reference sequence). This CDR3 region has 13 residues. V dropped 6 bases and J dropped 9; count of bases not matched to a gene: 5. CDR3 loop: CASSQREGGEQFF. In DNA form, the CDR3 reads TGTGCCAGTAGCCAGCGGGAGGGGGGTGAGCAGTTCTTC.

This clonotype was found many times. This chain joins TRBV7-2 and TRBJ2-5; 10 positions match TRBD2. The V and J ends lost 2 bases and 6 bases, in that order; junction bases with no gene match: 3. The CDR3 contains 14 residues. Germline-derived CDR1 and CDR2 are SGHTA and FQGNSA. CDR3 nucleotides: TGTGCCAGCAGCTTACTAGCGGGAGATAAGACCCAGTACTTC. Amino acid sequence: CASSLLAGDKTQYF.

The chain couples TRBV6-2 or TRBV6-3 to TRBJ2-1, with 10 bases identical to TRBD2. Germline V lookup: CDR1 MNHEY, CDR2 SVGEGT. CDR3 length: 14 residues. Trimming at V came to 2 bases and at J to 10 bases, leaving 5 bases not matched to a gene. CDR3 region: CASSYGLAGDEQFF. DNA for the CDR3: TGTGCCAGCAGTTACGGGCTAGCGGGAGACGAGCAGTTCTTC.

This clonotype has at least ten counts. The chain has TRBV12-3 or TRBV12-4 and TRBJ1-5, with unresolved D. This CDR3 has 12 residues. V was clipped by 4 bases and J by 0 bases, with 1 base between them. The CDR3 DNA reads TGTGCCAGCAGTTATAGCAATCAGCCCCAGCATTTT. Amino acids: CASSYSNQPQHF.

This clonotype was counted at least ten times. V is TRBV7-2 and J is TRBJ1-6; tentatively, D is TRBD1 (6 bases). V dropped 5 bases and J dropped 8 bases, with 16 bases sitting between them. Germline assignment: CDR1 SGHTA and CDR2 FQGNSA. This CDR3 is built from 15 residues. CDR3 amino acids: CASSPLQGSHSPLHF. CDR3 sequence (DNA): TGTGCCAGCAGCCCCCTACAGGGATCCCATTCACCCCTCCACTTT.

This clonotype has ten or more counts. The chain is built from TRBV4-3 and TRBJ2-7, with 8 bases fitting TRBD1. This CDR3 contains 15 residues. Per germline, CDR1 LGHNA and CDR2 YSLEER. V lost 3 bases and J lost 3; bases outside the gene matches: 7. DNA for the CDR3: TGCGCCAGCAGCCAGGGGACAGGAGTCGACTACGAGCAGTACTTC. It translates to CASSQGTGVDYEQYF.

This clonotype was counted ten times or more. This chain joins TRBV7-2 and TRBJ1-4; D not certain. Germline CDR1 SGHTA, CDR2 FQGNSA. The CDR3 spans 15 residues. V was pared by 1 base and J by 7 bases, with 13 bases between. The CDR3 DNA follows: TGTGCCAGCAGCTTAGGTGTCCAGTCCGGTGAAAAACTGTTTTTT. This encodes CASSLGVQSGEKLFF.